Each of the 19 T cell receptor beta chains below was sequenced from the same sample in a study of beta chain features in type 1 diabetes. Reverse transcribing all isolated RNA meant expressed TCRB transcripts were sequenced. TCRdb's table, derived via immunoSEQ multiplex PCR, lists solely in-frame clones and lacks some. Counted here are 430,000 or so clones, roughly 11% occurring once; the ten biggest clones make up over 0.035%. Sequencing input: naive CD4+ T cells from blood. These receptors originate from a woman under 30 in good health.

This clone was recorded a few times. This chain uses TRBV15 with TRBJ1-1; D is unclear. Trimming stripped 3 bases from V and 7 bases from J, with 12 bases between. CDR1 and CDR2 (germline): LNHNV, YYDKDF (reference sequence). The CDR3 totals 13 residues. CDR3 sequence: CATSSLSRYEAFF. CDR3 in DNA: TGTGCCACCAGCAGTCTTAGTCGGTATGAAGCTTTCTTT.

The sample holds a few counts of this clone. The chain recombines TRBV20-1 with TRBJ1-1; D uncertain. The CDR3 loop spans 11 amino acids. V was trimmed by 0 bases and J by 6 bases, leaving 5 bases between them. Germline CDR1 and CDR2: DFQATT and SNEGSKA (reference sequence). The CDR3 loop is CSARDSPEAFF. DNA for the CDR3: TGCAGTGCTAGAGATTCCCCTGAAGCTTTCTTT.

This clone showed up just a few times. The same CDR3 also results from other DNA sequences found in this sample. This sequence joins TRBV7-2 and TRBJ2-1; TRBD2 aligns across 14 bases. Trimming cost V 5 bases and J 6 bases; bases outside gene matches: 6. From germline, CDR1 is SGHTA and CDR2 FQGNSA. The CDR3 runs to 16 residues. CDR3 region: CASSPPGLAGGNEQFF. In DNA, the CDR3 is TGTGCCAGCAGCCCCCCCGGACTAGCGGGGGGCAATGAGCAGTTCTTC.

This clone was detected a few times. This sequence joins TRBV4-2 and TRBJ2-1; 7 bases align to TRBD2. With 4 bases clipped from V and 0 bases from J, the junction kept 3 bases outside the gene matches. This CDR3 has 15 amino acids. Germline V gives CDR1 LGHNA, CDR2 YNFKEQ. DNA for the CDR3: TGTGCCAGCAGCCCCCAGCGGGGCTCCTACAATGAGCAGTTCTTC. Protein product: CASSPQRGSYNEQFF.

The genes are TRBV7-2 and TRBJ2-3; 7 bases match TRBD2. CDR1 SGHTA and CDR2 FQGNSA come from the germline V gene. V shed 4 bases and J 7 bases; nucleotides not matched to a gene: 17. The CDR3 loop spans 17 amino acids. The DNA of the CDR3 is TGTGCCAGCAGCTCCCCAACGACGGCAAGCGGGACTTATACGCAGTATTTT. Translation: CASSSPTTASGTYTQYF.

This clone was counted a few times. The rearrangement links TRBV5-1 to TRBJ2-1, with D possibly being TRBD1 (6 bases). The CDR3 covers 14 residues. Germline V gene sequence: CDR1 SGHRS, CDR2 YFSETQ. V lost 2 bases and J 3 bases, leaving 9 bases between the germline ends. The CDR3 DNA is TGCGCCAGCAGCTTCAGGGGAGACTACAATGAGCAGTTCTTC. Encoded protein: CASSFRGDYNEQFF.

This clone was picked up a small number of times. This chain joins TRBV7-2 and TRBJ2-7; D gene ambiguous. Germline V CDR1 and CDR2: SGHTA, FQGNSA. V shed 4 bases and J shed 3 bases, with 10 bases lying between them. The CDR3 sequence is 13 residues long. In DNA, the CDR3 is TGTGCCAGCAGCTCGAGATATCTCTACGAGCAGTACTTC. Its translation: CASSSRYLYEQYF.

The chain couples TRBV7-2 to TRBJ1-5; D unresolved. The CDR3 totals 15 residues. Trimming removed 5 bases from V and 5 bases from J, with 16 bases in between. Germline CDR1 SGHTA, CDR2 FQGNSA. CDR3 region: CASSDRGVEYQPQHF. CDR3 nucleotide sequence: TGTGCCAGCAGCGACCGCGGGGTTGAATATCAGCCCCAGCATTTT.

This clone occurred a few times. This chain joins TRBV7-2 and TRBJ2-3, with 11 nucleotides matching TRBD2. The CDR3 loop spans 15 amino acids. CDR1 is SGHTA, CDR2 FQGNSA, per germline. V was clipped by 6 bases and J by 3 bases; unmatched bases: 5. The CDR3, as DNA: TGTGCCAGCAGTCCGGGACTAGCGGATACAGATACGCAGTATTTT. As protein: CASSPGLADTDTQYF.

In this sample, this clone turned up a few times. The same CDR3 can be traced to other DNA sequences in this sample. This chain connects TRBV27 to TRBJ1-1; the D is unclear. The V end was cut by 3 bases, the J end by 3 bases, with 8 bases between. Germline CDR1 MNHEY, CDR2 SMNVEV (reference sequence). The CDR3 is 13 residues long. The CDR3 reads CASSLKRDTEAFF. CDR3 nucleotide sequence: TGTGCCAGCAGTTTGAAAAGGGACACTGAAGCTTTCTTT.

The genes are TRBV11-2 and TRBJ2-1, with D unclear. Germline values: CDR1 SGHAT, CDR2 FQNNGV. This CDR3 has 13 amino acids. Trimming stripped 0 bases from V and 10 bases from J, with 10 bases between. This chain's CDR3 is CASSLDTVREQFF. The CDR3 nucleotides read TGTGCCAGCAGCTTAGATACGGTCCGCGAGCAGTTCTTC.

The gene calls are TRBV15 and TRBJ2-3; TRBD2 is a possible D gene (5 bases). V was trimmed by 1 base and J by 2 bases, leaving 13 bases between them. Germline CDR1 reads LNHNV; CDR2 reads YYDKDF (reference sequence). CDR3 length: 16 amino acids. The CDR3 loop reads CATSRAGLGFTDTQYF. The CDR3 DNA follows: TGTGCCACCAGCAGAGCTGGACTGGGGTTCACAGATACGCAGTATTTT.

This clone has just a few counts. CDR3 in amino acids: CASSLGVGPGGEQFF. CDR3 bases: TGTGCCAGCAGCTTAGGTGTTGGCCCGGGGGGTGAGCAGTTCTTC. The V and J genes are TRBV7-2 and TRBJ2-1, with 7 nucleotides matching TRBD2. V was pared by 1 base and J by 9 bases, with 9 bases of the junction left unmatched. The CDR3 extends over 15 amino acids. CDR1 SGHTA and CDR2 FQGNSA come from the germline V gene.

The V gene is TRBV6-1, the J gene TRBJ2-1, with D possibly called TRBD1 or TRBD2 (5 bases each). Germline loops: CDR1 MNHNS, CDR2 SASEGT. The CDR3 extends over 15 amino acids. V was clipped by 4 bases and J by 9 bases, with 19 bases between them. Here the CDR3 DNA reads TGTGCCAGCAGTGCCGGGGCCGCCGGAATTGTTGAGCAGTTCTTC. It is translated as CASSAGAAGIVEQFF.

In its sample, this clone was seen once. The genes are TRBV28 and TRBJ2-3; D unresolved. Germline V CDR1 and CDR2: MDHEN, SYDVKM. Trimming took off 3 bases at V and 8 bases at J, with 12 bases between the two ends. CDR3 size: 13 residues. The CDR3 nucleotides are TGTGCCAGCAGTTTCCCGGCGATCCTTACGCAGTATTTT. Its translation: CASSFPAILTQYF.

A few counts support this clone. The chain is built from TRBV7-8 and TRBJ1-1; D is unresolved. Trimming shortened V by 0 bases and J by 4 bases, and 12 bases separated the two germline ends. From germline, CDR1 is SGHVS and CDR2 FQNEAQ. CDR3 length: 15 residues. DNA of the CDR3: TGTGCCAGCAGCTTAGCGTCTTGGGGAAGCACTGAAGCTTTCTTT. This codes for CASSLASWGSTEAFF.

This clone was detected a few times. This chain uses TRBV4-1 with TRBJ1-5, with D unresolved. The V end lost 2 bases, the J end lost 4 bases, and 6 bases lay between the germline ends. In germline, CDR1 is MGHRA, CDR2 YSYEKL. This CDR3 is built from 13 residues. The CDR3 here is CASSQYLNQPQHF. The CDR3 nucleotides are TGCGCCAGCAGCCAATATCTGAATCAGCCCCAGCATTTT.

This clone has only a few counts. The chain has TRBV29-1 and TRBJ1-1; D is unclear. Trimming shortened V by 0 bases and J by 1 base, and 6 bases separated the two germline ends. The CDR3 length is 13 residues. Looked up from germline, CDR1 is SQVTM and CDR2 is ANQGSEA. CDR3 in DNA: TGCAGCGTTGAAGAGAGGTGGAACACTGAAGCTTTCTTT. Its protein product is CSVEERWNTEAFF.

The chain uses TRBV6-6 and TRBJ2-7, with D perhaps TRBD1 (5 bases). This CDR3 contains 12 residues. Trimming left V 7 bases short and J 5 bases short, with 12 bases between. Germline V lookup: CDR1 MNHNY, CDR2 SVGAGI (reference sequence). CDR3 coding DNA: TGTGCCAGCATGGGGCAGTCGAACGAGCAGTACGTC. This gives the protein CASMGQSNEQYV.